This TCR beta chain was found in a study of blood T cell repertoires in COVID-19. As originally analysed: Estimates of nucleated cell counts were drawn from the amplification of reference gene primers. This table comes from immunoSEQ multiplex PCR, and its TCRdb copy is limited to in-frame clones, with some not included. V and J calls and clone size are as listed in that table; D and trimming were resolved from the DNA. This table has roughly 160,000 clones, around 85% appearing once. The germline gives CDR1 SGHRS, CDR2 YFSETQ. CDR3 length: 16 residues. J was trimmed by 1 base and V by 5 bases; bases with no gene match: 12. This clone was seen more than once but under ten times. Enrolment of Seattle patients took place during active infection, and they were followed longitudinally.

Sample: peripheral blood. V is TRBV5-1 and J is TRBJ2-7, with 7 bases that match TRBD1. This receptor was identified in an elderly woman with COVID-19, enrolled during active disease. The CDR3 loop is CASRVAQGDPSYEQYF. DNA for the CDR3: TGCGCCAGCAGGGTAGCCCAGGGGGACCCATCCTACGAGCAGTACTTC. Drawing the rest from reference TRBV5-1 and TRBJ2-7, the complete variable domain is KAGVTQTPRYLIKTRGQQVTLSCSPISGHRSVSWYQQTPGQGLQFLFEYFSETQRNKGNFPGRFSGRQFSNSRSEMNVSTLELGDSALYLCASRVAQGDPSYEQYFGPGTRLTVT.